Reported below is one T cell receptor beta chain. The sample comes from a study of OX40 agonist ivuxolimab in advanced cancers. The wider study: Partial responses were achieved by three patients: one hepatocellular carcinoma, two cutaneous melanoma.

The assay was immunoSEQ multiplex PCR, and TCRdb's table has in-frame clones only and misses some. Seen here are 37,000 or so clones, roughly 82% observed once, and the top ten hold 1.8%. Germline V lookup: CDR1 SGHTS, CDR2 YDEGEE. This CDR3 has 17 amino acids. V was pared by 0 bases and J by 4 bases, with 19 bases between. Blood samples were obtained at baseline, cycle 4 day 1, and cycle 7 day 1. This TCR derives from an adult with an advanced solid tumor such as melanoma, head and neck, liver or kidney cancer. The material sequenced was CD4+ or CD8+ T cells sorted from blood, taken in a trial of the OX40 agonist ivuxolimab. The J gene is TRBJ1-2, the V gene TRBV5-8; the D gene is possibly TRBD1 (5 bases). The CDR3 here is CASSLEWGDGTLYGYTF. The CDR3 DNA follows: TGTGCCAGCAGCTTGGAATGGGGGGACGGGACCCTCTATGGCTACACCTTC.